This T cell receptor (beta chain) came from a study of blood T cell repertoires in COVID-19. J was trimmed by 1 base and V by 4 bases; bases with no gene match: 4. Germline assignment: CDR1 SGHVS and CDR2 FNYEAQ. The CDR3 has 15 amino acids. Using immunoSEQ multiplex PCR, the repertoire was profiled, and TCRdb retains in-frame clones only, with some absent. The table has 190,000 or so clones, around 83% seen once. The clonotype was recovered from a man aged 50-59 years with active or convalescent COVID-19. The sequencing sample was made of peripheral blood. The chain uses TRBV7-6 and TRBJ2-3; 8 nucleotides align to TRBD2. This chain's CDR3 is CASSSRAGGTDTQYF. In nucleotides, the CDR3 is TGTGCCAGCAGCTCCCGAGCGGGGGGCACAGATACGCAGTATTTT. The whole variable domain, remainder taken from reference TRBV7-6 and TRBJ2-3, is GAGVSQSPRYKVTKRGQDVALRCDPISGHVSLYWYRQALGQGPEFLTYFNYEAQQDKSGLPNDRFSAERPEGSISTLTIQRTEQRDSAMYRCASSSRAGGTDTQYFGPGTRLTVL.